Presented here are 15 T cell receptor beta chains from one specimen sequenced in a study of blood T cell repertoires in COVID-19. Assay used: immunoSEQ multiplex PCR; TCRdb lists only in-frame clones, some missing. The data contain 23,000 or so clones, about 82% of them singletons. Material: peripheral blood. Every receptor here comes from a human donor with active COVID-19. The donor label of this sample is uncertain.

The chain recombines TRBV18 with TRBJ2-3; D is possibly TRBD2 (5 bases). In germline, CDR1 is KGHSH, CDR2 LQKENI. V lost 2 bases, J lost 4 bases, and 16 bases lay in between. The CDR3 totals 16 residues. The CDR3 nucleotides read TGTGCCAGCTCACCAATTATCGTCGGGGTGTCAGATACGCAGTATTTT. It translates to CASSPIIVGVSDTQYF. Full variable domain (outside the CDR3, taken from reference TRBV18 and TRBJ2-3): NAGVMQNPRHLVRRRGQEARLRCSPMKGHSHVYWYRQLPEEGLKFMVYLQKENIIDESGMPKERFSAEFPKEGPSILRIQQVVRGDSAAYFCASSPIIVGVSDTQYFGPGTRLTVL.

The chain joins TRBV10-3 to TRBJ2-7; TRBD1 agrees at 7 bases. The length of the CDR3 is 17 residues. V was pared by 4 bases and J by 2 bases, with 14 bases of the junction left unmatched. Germline V gives CDR1 ENHRY, CDR2 SYGVKD. The CDR3 nucleotides read TGTGCCATCAGTGGGAGTGGGCAGGGGGAAATAACCTACGAGCAGTACTTC. This translates into CAISGSGQGEITYEQYF.

V and J are TRBV19 and TRBJ2-3; a weak D match, TRBD2 (5 bases). CDR1 LNHDA and CDR2 SQIVND come from the germline V gene (reference sequence). There are 17 residues in the CDR3. Trimming removed 3 bases from V and 1 base from J, with 17 bases in between. CDR3 sequence reads: CASSISAAALGTDTQYF. CDR3 bases: TGTGCCAGTAGTATTTCAGCAGCGGCCTTGGGCACAGATACGCAGTATTTT.

The J gene is TRBJ2-1, the V gene TRBV5-1, with 7 bases identical to TRBD2. Germline CDR1 and CDR2: SGHRS and YFSETQ. This CDR3 region has 14 residues. Losses at the gene ends were 0 bases for V and 10 bases for J; bases not matched to a gene: 7. The CDR3 protein is CASSLGGGGREQFF. The CDR3 nucleotides are TGCGCCAGCAGCTTGGGTGGCGGGGGTCGGGAGCAGTTCTTC.

The chain recombines TRBV5-1 with TRBJ2-1; 13 nucleotides line up with TRBD2. The CDR3 covers 16 residues. With V trimmed by 4 bases and J by 8 bases, 9 bases remained unmatched. Germline V CDR1 and CDR2: SGHRS, YFSETQ. The CDR3 DNA reads TGCGCCAGCAGCCCACTAGCGGGGGGGAGAGGGGATGAGCAGTTCTTC. Its translation is CASSPLAGGRGDEQFF.

In regard to this clone: Other DNA sequences in the same sample also yield this CDR3. The chain recombines TRBV5-1 with TRBJ2-7; D is unclear. V lost 4 bases and J 1 base, leaving 9 bases between the germline ends. Looked up from germline, CDR1 is SGHRS and CDR2 is YFSETQ. This CDR3 contains 13 residues. CDR3 nucleotide sequence: TGCGCCAGCAGCCTGGACGGGTCCTACGAGCAGTACTTC. Its protein product is CASSLDGSYEQYF.

The rearrangement uses TRBV7-2 and TRBJ1-1; maybe TRBD1 (6 bases). This CDR3 is 14 amino acids long. V lost 2 bases and J 1 base, leaving 8 bases between the germline ends. Germline V gene lookup returns CDR1 SGHTA and CDR2 FQGNSA. The CDR3 region has the DNA TGTGCCAGCAGCTTAACCAGGGGGAACACTGAAGCTTTCTTT. Translation gives CASSLTRGNTEAFF.

V and J are TRBV1 and TRBJ2-6; the D segment call TRBD1 is taken from the table without a DNA check. TRBV1 is a recognized pseudogene. The CDR3 contains 15 residues. CDR3 bases: TGCACCAGCAGCAAGGGGAATTCTGGGGCCAACGTCCTGACTTTC. Its translation: CTSSKGNSGANVLTF.

The chain recombines TRBV4-2 with TRBJ2-5; TRBD2 matches at 10 bases. The CDR3 loop spans 16 amino acids. Germline V gene sequence: CDR1 LGHNA, CDR2 YNFKEQ. V trimming: 0 bases; J trimming: 2 bases; junction bases outside the gene matches: 3. CDR3 residues: CASSQEASGGQETQYF. CDR3 nucleotides: TGTGCCAGCAGCCAAGAGGCTAGCGGGGGTCAAGAGACCCAGTACTTC.

The chain recombines TRBV5-4 with TRBJ2-7; TRBD2 might be the D (5 bases). Trimming left V 0 bases short and J 0 bases short, with 10 bases between. The germline CDR1 and CDR2 sequences are SGHNT and YYREEE (reference sequence). The CDR3 is 15 residues long. DNA of the CDR3: TGTGCCAGCAGCTTGGGCCGGGAAGGCTCCTACGAGCAGTACTTC. Protein: CASSLGREGSYEQYF.

This clone was counted a single time. The chain has TRBV19 and TRBJ1-1; possible D gene TRBD1, 5 bases. CDR1 is LNHDA, CDR2 SQIVND, per germline (reference sequence). V gave up 7 bases and J gave up 11 bases, with 26 bases separating them. There are 15 residues in the CDR3. The CDR3 nucleotides are TGTGCCAGTATCGATAGGGGTGGCAAGGCCTCTTGGGCTTTCTTT. Protein product: CASIDRGGKASWAFF.

CDR3 nucleotides: TGTGCCAGCTCACCTGGGACAGGGGGAAGGAGCAATCAGCCCCAGCATTTT. Its protein product is CASSPGTGGRSNQPQHF. The chain is built from TRBV18 and TRBJ1-5; the match to TRBD1 covers 11 bases. V was pared by 3 bases and J by 1 base, with 5 bases of the junction left unmatched. Germline CDR1 and CDR2: KGHSH and LQKENI. The CDR3 sequence is 17 residues long.

The chain couples TRBV4-2 to TRBJ2-7, with no clear D. V was pared by 4 bases and J by 6 bases, with 16 bases between. The V gene's germline CDR1 is LGHNA and CDR2 YNFKEQ. CDR3 length: 14 amino acids. The CDR3 DNA is TGTGCCAGCAGCCTGTGGATCTCGGGTAGCGAGCAGTACTTC. Translated, it gives CASSLWISGSEQYF.

This clone was detected only once. The chain joins TRBV9 to TRBJ1-1; D ambiguous. The CDR3 contains 12 residues. Trimming removed 5 bases at V and 5 bases at J, with 10 bases between. Germline assignment: CDR1 SGDLS and CDR2 YYNGEE. The CDR3 protein is CASSNTPTEAFF. As DNA, the CDR3 is TGTGCCAGCAGTAATACTCCTACTGAAGCTTTCTTT.

The J gene is TRBJ2-1, the V gene TRBV4-2; 7 bases are a match to TRBD2. The trim removed 0 bases at V and 8 bases at J, leaving 10 bases unmatched. The length of the CDR3 is 16 residues. Per germline, CDR1 LGHNA and CDR2 YNFKEQ. The CDR3 DNA is TGTGCCAGCAGCCAAGATGAGGCTAGCGGTAGGGATGAGCAGTTCTTC. Its protein is CASSQDEASGRDEQFF.